Presented here are 6 T cell receptor beta chains from one specimen sequenced in a study of blood T cells in healthy people across ages. Sample-barcoded 5' priming and a J-beta primer mix drove a second PCR of 7 to 11 cycles. One entry per CDR3 protein, called by TCRdb with MiXCR from the 5' RACE reads. The sample has around 1,000,000 distinct CDR3 sequences, 20% to 25% seen once. The same sample was also used in a study of T cells of mothers and their children.

The specimen sequenced was blood. The source is a girl under 10 years old in good health.

CDR3 nucleotides: TGTGCCAGCAGTGAATTGTGGGTGGAGACCCAGTACTTC. Its protein product is CASSELWVETQYF. V is TRBV25-1 and J is TRBJ2-5; D is uncertain. Looked up from germline, CDR1 is MGHDK and CDR2 is SYGVNS. The CDR3 is 13 amino acids. With 1 base removed from V and 5 bases from J, the gap between germline ends came to 8 bases.

This clonotype came up a few times. The rearrangement joins TRBV5-1 to TRBJ2-5, with TRBD2 matching 9 bases. The V gene end was trimmed by 4 bases and the J gene end by 9 bases; junction bases not matched to a gene: 10. Germline-derived CDR1 and CDR2 are SGHRS and YFSETQ. This CDR3 region has 14 residues. The CDR3 sequence is CASSLGLAPGAQYF. CDR3 DNA sequence: TGCGCCAGCAGCCTGGGACTAGCCCCGGGGGCCCAGTACTTC. The entire variable domain, with the rest obtained from reference TRBV5-1 and TRBJ2-5, is as follows: KAGVTQTPRYLIKTRGQQVTLSCSPISGHRSVSWYQQTPGQGLQFLFEYFSETQRNKGNFPGRFSGRQFSNSRSEMNVSTLELGDSALYLCASSLGLAPGAQYFGPGTRLLVL.

V usage is TRBV3-1 and J usage is TRBJ2-3; a possible D gene is TRBD2 (5 bases). The CDR3 totals 12 residues. CDR1 is LGHDT, CDR2 YNNKEL, per germline (reference sequence). Between the trimmed V and J ends, which lost 5 bases and 12 bases, there was a span of 15 bases. The CDR3 spells CASSYGLEQQYF. The CDR3 region has the DNA TGTGCCAGCAGCTACGGACTGGAACAACAGTATTTT.

This clonotype has more than one count but fewer than ten. V is TRBV7-3 and J is TRBJ2-5; possibly TRBD1 for D (6 bases). The CDR3 consists of 13 residues. V was clipped by 5 bases and J by 5 bases, with 12 bases between them. Germline CDR1 reads SGHTA; CDR2 reads FQGTGA. CDR3 amino acids: CASSTTGYETQYF. CDR3 nucleotides: TGTGCCAGCAGCACTACAGGGTACGAGACCCAGTACTTC.

The chain links TRBV6-1 to TRBJ1-5; D not resolved. V gave up 2 bases and J gave up 6 bases, with 8 bases separating them. The CDR3 is 13 amino acids. Germline CDR1 and CDR2: MNHNS and SASEGT. The CDR3 is CASSESRLQPQHF. CDR3 DNA: TGTGCCAGCAGTGAAAGCCGGCTTCAGCCCCAGCATTTT.

V and J are TRBV14 and TRBJ2-2; a possible D gene is TRBD1 (6 bases). V was clipped by 0 bases and J by 6 bases, with 11 bases between them. This CDR3 has 15 residues. Germline-derived CDR1 and CDR2 are SGHDN and FVKESK. The CDR3: CASSQDWGLSGELFF. CDR3 DNA sequence: TGTGCCAGCAGCCAAGATTGGGGGCTGTCCGGGGAGCTGTTTTTT.